These T cell receptor beta chains were read from a single sample in a study of CD8 T cells in ankylosing spondylitis. MiXCR, applied by TCRdb to the 5' RACE reads, yields one record per CDR3 protein. The sample has 250,000 to 400,000 distinct CDR3 sequences; roughly 11% are singletons. Input material: blood, either unsorted or a sorted T cell fraction (not recorded which). These receptor sequences come from a female donor with ankylosing spondylitis or in good health (not recorded which). CDR3s include the opening cysteine and the closing phenylalanine or tryptophan.

V: TRBV20-1
J: TRBJ2-1
CDR3: CSALTSGSFYEQFF

V: TRBV20-1
J: TRBJ1-4
CDR3: CSAMRPGGELFF

V: TRBV28
J: TRBJ2-7
CDR3: CASSLSDRNSNYEQYF

V: TRBV20-1
J: TRBJ1-1
CDR3: CSAQGRGNTEAFF

V: TRBV11-2
J: TRBJ2-7
CDR3: CASSLGNRWDEQYF

V: TRBV20-1
J: TRBJ1-2
CDR3: CSARDSRMFEGVYF

V: TRBV4-3
J: TRBJ1-5
CDR3: CASSQDVGSDQPQHF

V: TRBV6-1
J: TRBJ2-2
CDR3: CASSEPGQNTGELFF

V: TRBV10-3
J: TRBJ2-1
CDR3: CAIRTPTGDSYNEQFF

V: TRBV29-1
J: TRBJ2-7
CDR3: CSVEGGGLYEQYF

V: TRBV3-1
J: TRBJ2-1
CDR3: CASSQVLRTSGHNEQFF

V: TRBV11-1
J: TRBJ2-1
CDR3: CASSSRGDRGSVVDEQFF

V: TRBV6-5
J: TRBJ2-2
CDR3: CASSYSRGTGELFF

V: TRBV5-1
J: TRBJ2-2
CDR3: CASSDTGELFF

V: TRBV24-1
J: TRBJ2-3
CDR3: CATSDPAGDSTDTQYF

V: TRBV5-5
J: TRBJ1-1
CDR3: CASSPPGGAPEAFF